This entry lists 11 T cell receptor beta chains sequenced from one sample in a study of synovial regulatory T cells in juvenile arthritis. Produced via immunoSEQ multiplex PCR; TCRdb's table is partial and in-frame only. The data show roughly 9,900 clones, and the top ten clones hold 0.85% to 1%. The sequencing input was Treg cells from blood. The subset denotes: remaining (HLA-DR-negative) circulating blood Treg cells. These receptors were collected from a donor aged 2-30 years with juvenile idiopathic arthritis.

The chain has TRBV19 and TRBJ1-2. Germline V gives CDR1 LNHDA, CDR2 SQIVND (reference sequence). This CDR3 has 15 residues. The entry carries no DNA sequence. The chain's CDR3 is CASSTEAWTNYGYTF.

The V and J genes are TRBV5-1 and TRBJ1-1; TCRdb reports TRBD1, a call that lacks DNA to check it against. Germline V gives CDR1 SGHRS, CDR2 YFSETQ. The CDR3 contains 14 residues. No DNA accompanies this entry. The CDR3 reads CASSFYQGGTEAFF.

This chain joins TRBV7-2 and TRBJ2-2; the TRBD1 assignment by TCRdb is unverifiable without DNA. Germline values: CDR1 SGHTA, CDR2 FQGNSA. The CDR3 sequence is 16 residues long. There is no recorded DNA. CDR3 residues: CASSLAQGANTGELFF.

J is TRBJ1-1 and V is TRBV18; as DNA is missing, the TRBD1 call by TCRdb cannot be tested. Germline V lookup: CDR1 KGHSH, CDR2 LQKENI. This CDR3 is 14 amino acids long. No DNA accompanies this entry. The CDR3 reads CASSRQGVSFGAFF.

This chain joins TRBV25-1 and TRBJ2-2; as DNA is missing, the TRBD1 call by TCRdb cannot be tested. This CDR3 contains 14 residues. The DNA sequence is not available. Germline lookup yields CDR1 MGHDK and CDR2 SYGVNS. Here the CDR3 reads CASSVPGYTGELFF.

The CDR3 reads CASLGQGTEAFF. The rearrangement joins TRBV28 to TRBJ1-1; TCRdb names TRBD1, which stays unverified in the absence of DNA. CDR1 is MDHEN and CDR2 is SYDVKM in the germline V gene. This CDR3 region has 12 residues. No DNA is given.

CDR3 in amino acids: CASSVVGEGNTIYF. This rearrangement joins TRBV9 to TRBJ1-3; TCRdb indicates TRBD1, and absent DNA this call remains unverified. The germline V gene encodes CDR1 SGDLS and CDR2 YYNGEE. CDR3 length: 14 amino acids. Nucleotide data are not available.

This chain joins TRBV27 and TRBJ1-2. The CDR3 extends over 13 amino acids. The entry carries no DNA sequence. The germline CDR1 and CDR2 sequences are MNHEY and SMNVEV (reference sequence). The CDR3 loop reads CASSTPGAYGYTF.

CDR3 residues: CASSHGQSLAPNIQYF. The V call is TRBV4-2, the J call TRBJ2-4; TCRdb designates TRBD1, a call that cannot be tested without DNA. This CDR3 spans 16 amino acids. DNA is not recorded here. Germline V gene lookup returns CDR1 LGHNA and CDR2 YNFKEQ.

V is TRBV7-7 and J is TRBJ2-6; TCRdb selects TRBD2, and the lack of DNA leaves this call unchecked. This CDR3 contains 17 residues. DNA was not recorded. CDR1 and CDR2 (germline): SSHAT, FNYEAQ (reference sequence). This CDR3 reads CASSLSPTFSGANVLTF.

This sequence joins TRBV7-9 and TRBJ1-2; TCRdb's assignment of TRBD1 cannot be checked, as there is no DNA. Germline V gene lookup returns CDR1 SEHNR and CDR2 FQNEAQ (reference sequence). The CDR3 contains 15 residues. The protein alone is recorded here. The CDR3: CASSLVPIQDYGYTF.